These 26 T cell receptor beta chains were sequenced from one sample in a study of blood T cell repertoires in COVID-19. The assay was immunoSEQ multiplex PCR, and TCRdb's table has in-frame clones only and misses some. The sample comprises 110,000 to 150,000 clones, more than 70% of which are singletons, and 4.5% to 6% rests with the top ten. The sample consisted of peripheral blood. The receptors stem from a woman in her forties or fifties with acute or convalescent COVID-19.

This chain connects TRBV27 to TRBJ1-3; D remains ambiguous. Germline V gives CDR1 MNHEY, CDR2 SMNVEV (reference sequence). The CDR3 runs 12 residues. The germline V and J ends were trimmed by 7 bases and 1 base, with 5 bases remaining between them. CDR3 sequence: CASIGSGNTIYF. In nucleotides, the CDR3 is TGTGCCAGCATCGGTTCTGGAAACACCATATATTTT.

J is TRBJ1-5 and V is TRBV3-1 (or the pseudogene TRBV3-2), with D uncertain. CDR1 and CDR2 from the germline V gene are LGHDT and YNNKEL (reference sequence). V lost 0 bases, J lost 0 bases, and 9 bases lay in between. This CDR3 comprises 16 residues. The CDR3 coding sequence is TGTGCCAGCAGCCAAGATGAGGCGGATAGCAATCAGCCCCAGCATTTT. The encoded protein is CASSQDEADSNQPQHF.

This sequence joins TRBV5-1 and TRBJ2-5; TRBD1 matches 9 bases. The V segment lost 7 bases and the J segment 5 bases; nucleotides outside the gene matches: 9. CDR3 size: 14 residues. The germline V gene has CDR1 SGHRS and CDR2 YFSETQ. The CDR3 is CASSTGGSGETQYF. In nucleotides, the CDR3 is TGCGCCAGCTCAACAGGGGGCTCTGGGGAGACCCAGTACTTC.

The chain recombines TRBV5-6 with TRBJ2-7; a possible D gene is TRBD2 (6 bases). The CDR3 is 15 residues long. Germline values: CDR1 SGHDT, CDR2 YYEEEE. The V end was cut by 7 bases, the J end by 5 bases, with 22 bases between. This chain's CDR3 is CASRRVGTEGHEQYF. CDR3 DNA sequence: TGTGCCAGCCGGCGCGTTGGGACGGAGGGGCACGAGCAGTACTTC.

The V call is TRBV18, the J call TRBJ1-5, with D uncertain. CDR1 and CDR2 from the germline V gene are KGHSH and LQKENI. CDR3 size: 14 residues. Trimming shortened V by 0 bases and J by 2 bases, and 5 bases separated the two germline ends. The CDR3 loop is CASSPPGGNQPQHF. For the CDR3, the DNA is TGTGCCAGCTCACCACCGGGAGGCAATCAGCCCCAGCATTTT. Supplemented by reference TRBV18 and TRBJ1-5, the full variable domain reads NAGVMQNPRHLVRRRGQEARLRCSPMKGHSHVYWYRQLPEEGLKFMVYLQKENIIDESGMPKERFSAEFPKEGPSILRIQQVVRGDSAAYFCASSPPGGNQPQHFGDGTRLSIL.

The chain employs TRBV5-6 and TRBJ1-2; D might be TRBD1 (6 bases). CDR3 length: 17 residues. V lost 0 bases to trimming and J lost 4 bases, with 19 bases between them. The germline V gene encodes CDR1 SGHDT and CDR2 YYEEEE. The CDR3 region is CASSLVGGPSYPYGYTF. The CDR3, as DNA: TGTGCCAGCAGCTTGGTGGGGGGGCCCTCTTACCCCTATGGCTACACCTTC.

The gene calls are TRBV7-2 and TRBJ2-7, with D perhaps matching TRBD1 (5 bases). This CDR3 comprises 14 residues. CDR1 SGHTA and CDR2 FQGNSA come from the germline V gene. The V gene lost 5 bases and the J gene lost 2 bases, with 13 bases spanning the gap. CDR3 residues: CASSAQTGAYEQYF. CDR3 DNA sequence: TGTGCCAGCAGCGCTCAAACAGGAGCCTACGAGCAGTACTTC.

Regarding this clone: The same CDR3 also results from other DNA sequences found in this sample. This chain links TRBV18 with TRBJ2-5; D is uncertain. Trimming stripped 3 bases from V and 3 bases from J, with 5 bases between. Per germline, CDR1 KGHSH and CDR2 LQKENI. The CDR3 extends over 12 amino acids. The CDR3 spells CASSPSEETQYF. CDR3 coding DNA: TGTGCCAGCTCACCGTCGGAAGAGACCCAGTACTTC.

V is TRBV28 and J is TRBJ1-2; TRBD1 matches 11 bases. The V gene end was trimmed by 1 base and the J gene end by 2 bases; junction bases not matched to a gene: 3. This CDR3 comprises 16 residues. The germline V gene encodes CDR1 MDHEN and CDR2 SYDVKM. CDR3 bases: TGTGCCAGCAGTTTATCCGGGACAGGGGGGAACTATGGCTACACCTTC. It yields the protein CASSLSGTGGNYGYTF.

The chain carries TRBV10-3 and TRBJ1-1; no clear D. V lost 3 bases to trimming and J lost 1 base, with 12 bases between them. Germline lookup yields CDR1 ENHRY and CDR2 SYGVKD. The CDR3 is 15 residues long. The CDR3 nucleotides read TGTGCCATCAGTGATCCACTCGCGGAGAACACTGAAGCTTTCTTT. As protein: CAISDPLAENTEAFF.

J is TRBJ2-1 and V is TRBV5-1; D possibly corresponds to TRBD1 (6 bases). CDR1 is SGHRS and CDR2 is YFSETQ in the germline V gene. The CDR3 has 14 residues. Trimming removed 1 base from V and 4 bases from J, with 9 bases in between. The CDR3 nucleotides are TGCGCCAGCAGCTTGTGGGACACATACAATGAGCAGTTCTTC. Translation: CASSLWDTYNEQFF.

V gene TRBV6-2 or TRBV6-3 combines with J gene TRBJ1-2; possibly TRBD1 for D (5 bases). The ends were cut back, 3 bases at V and 6 bases at J, with 11 bases in the middle. Germline V gives CDR1 MNHEY, CDR2 SVGEGT. The CDR3 contains 13 residues. CDR3 loop: CASSYSRVDGYTF. The CDR3 DNA reads as TGTGCCAGCAGTTATAGCAGGGTAGATGGCTACACCTTC.

The chain joins TRBV7-9 to TRBJ1-5; D not certain. Trimming shortened V by 5 bases and J by 2 bases, and 13 bases separated the two germline ends. This CDR3 spans 15 amino acids. Germline V CDR1 and CDR2: SEHNR, FQNEAQ (reference sequence). The CDR3 loop is CASSPDPGGNQPQHF. The DNA for the CDR3 is TGTGCCAGCAGCCCGGACCCCGGGGGCAATCAGCCCCAGCATTTT.

This clone was observed once. The genes are TRBV5-6 and TRBJ2-7; 8 bases match TRBD1. Trimming at V came to 3 bases and at J to 3 bases, leaving 5 bases not matched to a gene. The CDR3 spans 14 residues. The germline V gene has CDR1 SGHDT and CDR2 YYEEEE. The CDR3 coding sequence is TGTGCCAGCAGCTCCCAACAGGGGGTCTACGAGCAGTACTTC. Translating it yields CASSSQQGVYEQYF.

This chain joins TRBV9 and TRBJ2-3; TRBD2 matches at 9 bases. V lost 5 bases to trimming and J lost 4 bases; unmatched junction nucleotides: 17. This CDR3 has 18 residues. Germline assignment: CDR1 SGDLS and CDR2 YYNGEE. CDR3 sequence: CASSSGGPSLIPADTQYF. CDR3 nucleotides: TGTGCCAGCAGTAGCGGGGGCCCTTCCTTAATCCCCGCAGATACGCAGTATTTT.

This clone was detected once. The genes are TRBV18 and TRBJ1-1; the match to TRBD1 covers 8 bases. V dropped 2 bases and J dropped 4; count of bases not matched to a gene: 9. The CDR3 contains 16 residues. Germline CDR1 is KGHSH and CDR2 is LQKENI. The CDR3 DNA is TGTGCCAGCTCACCAATGGGGACAGGCAATCCCACTGAAGCTTTCTTT. This gives the protein CASSPMGTGNPTEAFF.

There are a few counts of this clone. This chain connects TRBV4-3 to TRBJ2-5; 8 bases align to TRBD1. V was pared by 3 bases and J by 2 bases, with 11 bases of the junction left unmatched. This CDR3 is 17 amino acids long. CDR1 and CDR2 from the germline V gene are LGHNA and YSLEER. This CDR3 reads CASSHHFRRQGQETQYF. The CDR3 DNA is TGCGCCAGCAGCCACCACTTCCGGAGACAGGGGCAAGAGACCCAGTACTTC.

This clone has more than one count but fewer than ten. The V gene is TRBV4-3, the J gene TRBJ1-6, with 7 bases fitting TRBD1. The germline V gene has CDR1 LGHNA and CDR2 YSLEER. The CDR3 consists of 15 residues. V lost 3 bases to trimming and J lost 5 bases; unmatched junction nucleotides: 4. The CDR3 region is CASSQGTANNSPLHF. CDR3 nucleotides: TGCGCCAGCAGCCAGGGGACAGCTAATAATTCACCCCTCCACTTT.

The rearrangement joins TRBV27 to TRBJ1-5; D is perhaps TRBD1 (6 bases). This CDR3 is 18 amino acids long. The germline gives CDR1 MNHEY, CDR2 SMNVEV (reference sequence). Trimming took 0 bases from V and 5 from J, leaving 20 bases between them. This CDR3 is CASSLSGTGRGGDQPQHF. CDR3 coding DNA: TGTGCCAGCAGTTTATCGGGCACAGGGAGGGGGGGCGATCAGCCCCAGCATTTT.

This chain's CDR3 is CATGPLSYEQYF. CDR3 nucleotides: TGTGCTACGGGTCCTCTCTCCTACGAGCAGTACTTC. This chain connects TRBV6-5 to TRBJ2-7; D is unclear. CDR1 is MNHEY, CDR2 SVGAGI, per germline. CDR3 size: 12 residues.

The table lists this clone with a few counts. J is TRBJ1-2 and V is TRBV7-2; D gene ambiguous. V was clipped by 1 base and J by 5 bases, with 14 bases between them. Germline CDR1 is SGHTA and CDR2 is FQGNSA. This CDR3 has 15 amino acids. The CDR3 bases are TGTGCCAGCAGCTTAGAGCGGAGGTTTGGGTATGGCTACACCTTC. Encoded protein: CASSLERRFGYGYTF.

This clone was detected only once. The chain links TRBV28 to TRBJ2-7; no clear D gene. Trimming left V 4 bases short and J 0 bases short, with 13 bases between. This CDR3 is 15 amino acids long. Germline V gives CDR1 MDHEN, CDR2 SYDVKM. The CDR3, as DNA: TGTGCCAGCAGTTCAGCCGGTGCTAGCTCCTACGAGCAGTACTTC. Protein sequence: CASSSAGASSYEQYF.

This chain joins TRBV11-2 and TRBJ1-2, with D possibly being TRBD1 (6 bases). The germline V and J ends were trimmed by 5 bases and 4 bases, with 14 bases remaining between them. CDR3 length: 14 amino acids. Germline-derived CDR1 and CDR2 are SGHAT and FQNNGV. As DNA, the CDR3 is TGTGCCAGCAGCCCAGGGGTGACGATCTATGGCTACACCTTC. It is translated as CASSPGVTIYGYTF.

This clone was picked up a small number of times. The gene calls are TRBV4-2 and TRBJ1-2; D is ambiguous. Germline values: CDR1 LGHNA, CDR2 YNFKEQ. Deletions cut 4 bases from V and 8 bases from J, with 11 bases between. The CDR3 has 12 amino acids. The CDR3 region is CASSLKGGGYTF. CDR3 bases: TGTGCCAGCAGCCTCAAGGGAGGCGGCTACACCTTC.

The V gene is TRBV18, the J gene TRBJ2-3; TRBD2 matches 7 bases. The CDR3 is 14 amino acids. Germline CDR1 reads KGHSH; CDR2 reads LQKENI. With 3 bases clipped from V and 5 bases from J, the junction kept 5 bases outside the gene matches. CDR3: CASSPTSIEDTQYF. The CDR3 DNA reads as TGTGCCAGCTCACCGACTAGCATAGAAGATACGCAGTATTTT.

This clone was seen once. The genes are TRBV7-2 and TRBJ1-1; possibly TRBD1 for D (6 bases). The CDR3 is made up of 15 amino acids. The V end lost 4 bases, the J end lost 5 bases, and 17 bases lay between the germline ends. The V gene's germline CDR1 is SGHTA and CDR2 FQGNSA. The CDR3 region is CASSSRGGYVTEAFF. CDR3 coding DNA: TGTGCCAGCAGCTCCCGGGGGGGCTATGTAACTGAAGCTTTCTTT. The variable domain in full, completed from reference TRBV7-2 and TRBJ1-1, reads GAGVSQSPSNKVTEKGKDVELRCDPISGHTALYWYRQSLGQGLEFLIYFQGNSAPDKSGLPSDRFSAERTGGSVSTLTIQRTQQEDSAVYLCASSSRGGYVTEAFFGQGTRLTVV.